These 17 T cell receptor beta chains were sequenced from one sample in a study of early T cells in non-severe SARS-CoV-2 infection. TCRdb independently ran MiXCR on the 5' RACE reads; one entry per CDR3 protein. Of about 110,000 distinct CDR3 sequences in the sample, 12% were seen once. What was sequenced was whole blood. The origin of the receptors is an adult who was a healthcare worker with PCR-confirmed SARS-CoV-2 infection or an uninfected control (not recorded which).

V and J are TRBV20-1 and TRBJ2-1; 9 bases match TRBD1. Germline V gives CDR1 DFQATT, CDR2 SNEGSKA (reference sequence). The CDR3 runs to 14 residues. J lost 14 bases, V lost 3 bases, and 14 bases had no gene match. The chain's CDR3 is CSARGERLRDREFF. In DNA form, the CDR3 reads TGCAGTGCTAGGGGGGAGAGGTTGAGGGACAGGGAGTTCTTC.

CDR3 region: CASSPLGLAGRDTQYF. The CDR3 DNA follows: TGTGCCAGCAGCCCGCTGGGACTAGCGGGGAGAGATACGCAGTATTTT. The chain links TRBV7-2 to TRBJ2-3, with TRBD2 matching 13 bases. There are 16 residues in the CDR3. The V segment lost 5 bases and the J segment 5 bases; nucleotides outside the gene matches: 7. Germline assignment: CDR1 SGHTA and CDR2 FQGNSA. The complete variable domain, with remaining parts taken from reference TRBV7-2 and TRBJ2-3, reads GAGVSQSPSNKVTEKGKDVELRCDPISGHTALYWYRQSLGQGLEFLIYFQGNSAPDKSGLPSDRFSAERTGGSVSTLTIQRTQQEDSAVYLCASSPLGLAGRDTQYFGPGTRLTVL.

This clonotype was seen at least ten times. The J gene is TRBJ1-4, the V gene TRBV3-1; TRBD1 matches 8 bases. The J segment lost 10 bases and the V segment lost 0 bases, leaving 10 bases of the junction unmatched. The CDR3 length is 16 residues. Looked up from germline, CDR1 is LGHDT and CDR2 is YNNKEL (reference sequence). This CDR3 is CASSQDRPQGAIKLFF. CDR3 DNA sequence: TGTGCCAGCAGCCAAGACCGGCCCCAGGGGGCCATAAAACTGTTTTTT.

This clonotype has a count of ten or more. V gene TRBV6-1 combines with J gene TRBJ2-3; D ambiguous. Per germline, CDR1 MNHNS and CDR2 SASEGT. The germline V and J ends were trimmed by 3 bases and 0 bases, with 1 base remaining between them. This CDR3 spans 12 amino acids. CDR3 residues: CASSDSTDTQYF. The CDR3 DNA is TGTGCCAGCAGTGATAGCACAGATACGCAGTATTTT.

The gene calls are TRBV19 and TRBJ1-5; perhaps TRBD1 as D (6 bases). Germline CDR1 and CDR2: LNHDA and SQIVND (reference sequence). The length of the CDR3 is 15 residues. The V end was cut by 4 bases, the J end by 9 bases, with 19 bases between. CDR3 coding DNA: TGTGCCAGTAGTACGGGGGGGACATCCAACCCGCCCCAGCATTTT. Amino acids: CASSTGGTSNPPQHF.

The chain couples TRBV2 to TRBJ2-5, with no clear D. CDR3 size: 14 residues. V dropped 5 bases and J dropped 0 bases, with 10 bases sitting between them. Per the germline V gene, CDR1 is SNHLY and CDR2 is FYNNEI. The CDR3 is CASSLMDDQETQYF. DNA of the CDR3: TGTGCCAGCAGTCTTATGGACGACCAAGAGACCCAGTACTTC.

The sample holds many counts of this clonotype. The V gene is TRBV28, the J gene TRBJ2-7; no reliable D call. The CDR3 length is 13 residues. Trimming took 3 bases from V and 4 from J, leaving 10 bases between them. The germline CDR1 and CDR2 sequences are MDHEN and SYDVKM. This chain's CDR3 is CASSLSSWYEQYF. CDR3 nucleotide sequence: TGTGCCAGCAGTTTGTCAAGTTGGTACGAGCAGTACTTC.

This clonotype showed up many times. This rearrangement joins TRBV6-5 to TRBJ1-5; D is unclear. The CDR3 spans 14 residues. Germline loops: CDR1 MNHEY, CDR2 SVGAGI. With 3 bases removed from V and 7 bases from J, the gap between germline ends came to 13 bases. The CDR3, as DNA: TGTGCCAGCAGTTATAACCCTCGTGGACAGCCCCAGCATTTT. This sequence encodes CASSYNPRGQPQHF.

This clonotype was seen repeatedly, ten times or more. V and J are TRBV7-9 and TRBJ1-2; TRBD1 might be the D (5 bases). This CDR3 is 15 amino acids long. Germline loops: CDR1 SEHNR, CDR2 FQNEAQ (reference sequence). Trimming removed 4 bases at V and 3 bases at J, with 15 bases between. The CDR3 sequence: CASSSPPRGDYGYTF. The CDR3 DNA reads TGTGCCAGCAGCTCCCCCCCCCGGGGGGACTATGGCTACACCTTC.

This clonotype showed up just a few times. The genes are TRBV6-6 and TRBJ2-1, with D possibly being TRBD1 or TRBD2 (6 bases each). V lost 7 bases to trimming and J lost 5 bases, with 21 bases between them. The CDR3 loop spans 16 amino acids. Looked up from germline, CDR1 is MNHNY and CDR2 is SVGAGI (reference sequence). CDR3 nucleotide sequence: TGTGCCAGCACCAGAATTAGCGGAAGGGGGAACAATGAGCAGTTCTTC. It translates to CASTRISGRGNNEQFF.

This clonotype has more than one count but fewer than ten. Here the CDR3 DNA reads TGTGCCAGCAGCCAAGCCCGGGACCTCTCCTATAATTCACCCCTCCACTTT. This codes for CASSQARDLSYNSPLHF. The chain is built from TRBV11-2 and TRBJ1-6, with D possibly being TRBD1 (5 bases). The CDR3 loop spans 17 amino acids. Looked up from germline, CDR1 is SGHAT and CDR2 is FQNNGV. The V and J ends lost 5 bases and 0 bases respectively, with 14 bases between them.

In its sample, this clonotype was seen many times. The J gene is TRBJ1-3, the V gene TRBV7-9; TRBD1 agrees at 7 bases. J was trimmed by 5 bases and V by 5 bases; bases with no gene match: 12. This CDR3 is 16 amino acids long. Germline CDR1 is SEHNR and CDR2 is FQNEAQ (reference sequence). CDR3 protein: CASSMRGPGGRNTIYF. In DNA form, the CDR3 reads TGTGCCAGCAGCATGCGTGGCCCAGGGGGACGAAACACCATATATTTT.

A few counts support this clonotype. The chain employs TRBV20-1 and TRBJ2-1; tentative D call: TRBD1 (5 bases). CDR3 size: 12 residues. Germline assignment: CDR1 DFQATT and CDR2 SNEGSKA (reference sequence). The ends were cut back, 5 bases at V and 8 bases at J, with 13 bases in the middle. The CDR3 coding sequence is TGCAGTGCTGGGGCCCTACCCGATGAGCAGTTCTTC. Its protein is CSAGALPDEQFF.

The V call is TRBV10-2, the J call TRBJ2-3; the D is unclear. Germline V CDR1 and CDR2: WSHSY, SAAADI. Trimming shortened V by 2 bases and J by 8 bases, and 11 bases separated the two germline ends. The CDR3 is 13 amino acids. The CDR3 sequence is CASSEGLRTTQYF. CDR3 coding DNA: TGCGCCAGCAGTGAGGGGCTGCGAACTACGCAGTATTTT.

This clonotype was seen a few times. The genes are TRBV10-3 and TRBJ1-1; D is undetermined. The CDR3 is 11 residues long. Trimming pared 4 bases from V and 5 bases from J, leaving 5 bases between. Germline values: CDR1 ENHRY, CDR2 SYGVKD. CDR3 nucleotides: TGTGCCATCAGTGTGGGGACTGAAGCTTTCTTT. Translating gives CAISVGTEAFF.

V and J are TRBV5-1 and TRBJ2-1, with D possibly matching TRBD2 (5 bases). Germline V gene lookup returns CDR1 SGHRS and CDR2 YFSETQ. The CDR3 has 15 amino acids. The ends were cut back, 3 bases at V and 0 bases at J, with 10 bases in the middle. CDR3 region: CASSSTISSYNEQFF. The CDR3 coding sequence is TGCGCCAGCAGCTCGACTATCTCCTCCTACAATGAGCAGTTCTTC.

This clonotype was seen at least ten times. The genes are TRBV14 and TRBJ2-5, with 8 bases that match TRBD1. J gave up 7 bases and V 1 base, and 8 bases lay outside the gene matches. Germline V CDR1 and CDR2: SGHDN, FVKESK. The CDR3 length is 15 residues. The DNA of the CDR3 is TGTGCCAGCAGCCAAGGACAGGGGCAGCTATGGACCCAGTACTTC. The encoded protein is CASSQGQGQLWTQYF.